A single sample is the source of the 10 T cell receptor beta chains below, sequenced in a study of OX40 agonist ivuxolimab in advanced cancers. Data came from immunoSEQ multiplex PCR; TCRdb stores just in-frame clones and leaves some out. The sample yields tens of thousands of clones, about 94% seen once. Sequencing used CD4+ or CD8+ T cells sorted from blood, obtained in a trial of the OX40 agonist ivuxolimab. The origin of the receptors is an adult with an advanced solid tumor such as melanoma, head and neck, liver or kidney cancer.

V and J are TRBV6-5 and TRBJ1-1; no definite D call. The CDR3 has 12 residues. CDR1 and CDR2 from the germline V gene are MNHEY and SVGAGI. Trimming stripped 6 bases from V and 1 base from J, with 6 bases between. In DNA, the CDR3 is TGTGCCAGCAGCCCAGGGAACACTGAAGCTTTCTTT. This encodes CASSPGNTEAFF.

This clone was picked up a small number of times. The gene calls are TRBV4-2 and TRBJ2-1; possibly TRBD1 for D (6 bases). CDR1 and CDR2 from the germline V gene are LGHNA and YNFKEQ. Trimming left V 0 bases short and J 6 bases short, with 21 bases between. CDR3 length equals 18 residues. The CDR3 nucleotides are TGTGCCAGCAGCCAAGATCAATCCGGGCAGGGGTTTGGCAATGAGCAGTTCTTC. Translating gives CASSQDQSGQGFGNEQFF.

The chain uses TRBV7-6 and TRBJ1-5; D gene ambiguous. CDR1 SGHVS and CDR2 FNYEAQ come from the germline V gene. The ends were cut back, 4 bases at V and 4 bases at J, with 5 bases in the middle. The CDR3 length is 12 residues. CDR3 sequence (DNA): TGTGCCAGCAGCTCGGGTAATCAGCCCCAGCATTTT. This translates into CASSSGNQPQHF.

CDR3 loop: CASSPQVMNTEAFF. The CDR3 nucleotides read TGCGCCAGCAGCCCCCAGGTCATGAACACTGAAGCTTTCTTT. J is TRBJ1-1 and V is TRBV5-1; D unresolved. There are 14 residues in the CDR3. Per the germline V gene, CDR1 is SGHRS and CDR2 is YFSETQ. V was shortened by 4 bases and J by 0 bases, with 10 bases between the two germline ends.

This chain joins TRBV27 and TRBJ1-2; 7 bases align to TRBD1. V lost 5 bases, J lost 2 bases, and 11 bases stayed unmatched. Germline CDR1 MNHEY, CDR2 SMNVEV (reference sequence). The CDR3 runs 16 residues. CDR3 protein: CASSPTAGTVNYGYTF. DNA of the CDR3: TGTGCCAGCAGTCCAACCGCCGGGACAGTAAACTATGGCTACACCTTC.

The chain carries TRBV5-6 and TRBJ1-6, with 10 bases matching TRBD1. The germline CDR1 and CDR2 sequences are SGHDT and YYEEEE. Trimming removed 4 bases from V and 7 bases from J; junction bases left unmatched: 14. The CDR3 spans 18 residues. The CDR3 spells CASSRSVGPGQGNSPLHF. DNA of the CDR3: TGTGCCAGCAGCCGATCAGTGGGTCCGGGACAGGGGAATTCACCCCTCCACTTT.

This clone was counted once. The CDR3 protein is CASSYSAGDGYTF. The CDR3 DNA reads as TGTGCCAGCAGTTACTCGGCGGGGGATGGCTACACCTTC. This rearrangement joins TRBV6-5 to TRBJ1-2; D is perhaps TRBD1 (5 bases). V dropped 0 bases and J dropped 6 bases, with 8 bases sitting between them. The CDR3 loop spans 13 amino acids. CDR1 is MNHEY, CDR2 SVGAGI, per germline.

The rearrangement joins TRBV19 to TRBJ1-1; 7 bases align to TRBD1. The CDR3 consists of 15 residues. The germline CDR1 and CDR2 sequences are LNHDA and SQIVND (reference sequence). The trim removed 7 bases at V and 5 bases at J, leaving 13 bases unmatched. The CDR3 loop reads CASTEGAARWTEAFF. CDR3 in DNA: TGTGCCAGTACCGAGGGGGCCGCGAGGTGGACTGAAGCTTTCTTT.

The V gene is TRBV4-1, the J gene TRBJ1-5; no firm D call. The germline V and J ends were trimmed by 4 bases and 3 bases, with 7 bases remaining between them. The CDR3 spans 13 residues. Germline V CDR1 and CDR2: MGHRA, YSYEKL. Here the CDR3 reads CASSPRANQPQHF. DNA for the CDR3: TGCGCCAGCAGCCCTCGGGCCAATCAGCCCCAGCATTTT.

In its sample, this clone was seen once. The chain carries TRBV27 and TRBJ2-7; the match to TRBD2 covers 7 bases. This CDR3 is built from 15 residues. Germline V lookup: CDR1 MNHEY, CDR2 SMNVEV (reference sequence). V gave up 5 bases and J gave up 3 bases; unmatched junction bases: 10. CDR3 in amino acids: CASSPGGGFYYEQYF. CDR3 sequence (DNA): TGTGCCAGCAGTCCCGGGGGAGGGTTTTACTACGAGCAGTACTTC.